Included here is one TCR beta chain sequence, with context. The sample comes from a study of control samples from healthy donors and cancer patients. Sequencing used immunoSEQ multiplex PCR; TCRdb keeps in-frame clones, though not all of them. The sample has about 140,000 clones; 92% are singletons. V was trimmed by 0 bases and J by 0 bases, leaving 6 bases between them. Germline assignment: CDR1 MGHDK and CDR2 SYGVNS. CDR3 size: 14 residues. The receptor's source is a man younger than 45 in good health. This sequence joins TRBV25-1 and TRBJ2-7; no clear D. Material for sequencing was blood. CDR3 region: CASSEYTSSYEQYF. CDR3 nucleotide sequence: TGTGCCAGCAGTGAATATACTTCCTCCTACGAGCAGTACTTC.